This paragraph reports one T cell receptor (beta chain). Its antigen is still unknown. Sequenced by immunoSEQ multiplex PCR; TCRdb stores in-frame clones only, minus some. Counted here are fewer than 500 clones, around nine tenths occurring once; the ten biggest clones make up around 3.4%. This record belongs to a study of T cells and copy number aberrations in small-cell lung cancer. Study-wide results and caveats: Due to few samples, these findings require validation.

V lost 4 bases to trimming and J lost 4 bases, with 7 bases between them. CDR1 is MGHDK and CDR2 is SYGVNS in the germline V gene. The CDR3 extends over 12 amino acids. Sequenced: normal tissue next to the tumor. This TCR came from a man over 45 with small cell lung cancer. V usage is TRBV25-1 and J usage is TRBJ2-5, with D possibly TRBD2 on 6 matching bases. The CDR3 DNA sequence: TGTGCCAGCAGTGCGGGACTAGAGACCCAGTACTTC. Encoded protein: CASSAGLETQYF.